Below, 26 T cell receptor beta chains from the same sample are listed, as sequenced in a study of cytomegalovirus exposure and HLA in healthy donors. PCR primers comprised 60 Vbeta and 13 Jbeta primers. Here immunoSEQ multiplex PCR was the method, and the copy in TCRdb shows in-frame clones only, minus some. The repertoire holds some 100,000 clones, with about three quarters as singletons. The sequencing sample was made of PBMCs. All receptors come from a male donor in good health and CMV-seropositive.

CDR3 DNA sequence: TGTGCCAGCAGCCAGGAGTCGGGGGACTTACCCAATGAGCAGTTCTTC. Translated: CASSQESGDLPNEQFF. The rearrangement links TRBV4-2 to TRBJ2-1, with D maybe TRBD2 (6 bases). V lost 3 bases, J lost 6 bases, and 18 bases lay in between. The germline V gene encodes CDR1 LGHNA and CDR2 YNFKEQ. The CDR3 length is 16 residues.

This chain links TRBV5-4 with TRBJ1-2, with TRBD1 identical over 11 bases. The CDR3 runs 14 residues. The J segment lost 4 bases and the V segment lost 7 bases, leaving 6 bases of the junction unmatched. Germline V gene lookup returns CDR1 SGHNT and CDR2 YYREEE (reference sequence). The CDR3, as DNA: TGTGCCAGCTTCCGGACAGGGGGCTTCTATGGCTACACCTTC. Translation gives CASFRTGGFYGYTF.

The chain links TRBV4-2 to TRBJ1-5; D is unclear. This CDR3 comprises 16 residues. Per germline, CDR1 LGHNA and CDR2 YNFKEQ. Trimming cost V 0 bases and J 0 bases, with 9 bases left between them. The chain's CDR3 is CASSQEEGDSNQPQHF. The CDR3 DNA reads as TGTGCCAGCAGCCAAGAGGAGGGAGATAGCAATCAGCCCCAGCATTTT.

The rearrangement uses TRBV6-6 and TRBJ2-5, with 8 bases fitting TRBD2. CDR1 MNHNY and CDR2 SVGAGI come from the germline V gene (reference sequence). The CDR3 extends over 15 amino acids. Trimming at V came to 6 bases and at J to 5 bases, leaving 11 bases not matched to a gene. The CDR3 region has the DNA TGTGCCAGCAGCCTAGTTGCGGGGGGAGGGGAGACCCAGTACTTC. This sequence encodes CASSLVAGGGETQYF.

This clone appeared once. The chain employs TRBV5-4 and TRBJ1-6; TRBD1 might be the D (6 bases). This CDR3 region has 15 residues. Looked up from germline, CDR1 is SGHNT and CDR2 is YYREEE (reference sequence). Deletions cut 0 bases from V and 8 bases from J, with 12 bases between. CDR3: CASSLEGGLDSPLHF. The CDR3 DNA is TGTGCCAGCAGCTTGGAGGGGGGGTTGGATTCACCCCTCCACTTT.

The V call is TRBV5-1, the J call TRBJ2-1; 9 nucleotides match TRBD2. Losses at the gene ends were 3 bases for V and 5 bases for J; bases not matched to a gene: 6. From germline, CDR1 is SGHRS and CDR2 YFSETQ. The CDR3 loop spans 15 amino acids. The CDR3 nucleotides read TGCGCCAGCAGCTCCGTAGCGGGGGCCCACAATGAGCAGTTCTTC. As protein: CASSSVAGAHNEQFF.

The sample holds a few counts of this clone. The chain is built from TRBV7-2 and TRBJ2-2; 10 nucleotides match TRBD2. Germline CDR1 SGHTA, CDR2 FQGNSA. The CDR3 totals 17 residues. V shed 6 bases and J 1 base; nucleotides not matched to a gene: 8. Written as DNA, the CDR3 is TGTGCCAGCAGACTAAAGATAGCGGGGGGGAACACCGGGGAGCTGTTTTTT. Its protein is CASRLKIAGGNTGELFF.

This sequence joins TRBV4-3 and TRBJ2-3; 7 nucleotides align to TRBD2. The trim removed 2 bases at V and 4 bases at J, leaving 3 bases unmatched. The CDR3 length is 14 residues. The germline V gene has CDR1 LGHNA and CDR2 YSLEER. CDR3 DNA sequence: TGCGCCAGCAGCCAACGGGGGGAGGCAGATACGCAGTATTTT. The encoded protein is CASSQRGEADTQYF.

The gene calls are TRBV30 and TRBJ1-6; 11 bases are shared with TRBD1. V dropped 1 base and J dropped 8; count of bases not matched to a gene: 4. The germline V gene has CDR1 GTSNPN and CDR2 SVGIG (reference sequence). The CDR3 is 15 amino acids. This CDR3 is CAWSAGGQGDSPLHF. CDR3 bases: TGTGCCTGGAGTGCTGGGGGACAGGGGGATTCACCCCTCCACTTT.

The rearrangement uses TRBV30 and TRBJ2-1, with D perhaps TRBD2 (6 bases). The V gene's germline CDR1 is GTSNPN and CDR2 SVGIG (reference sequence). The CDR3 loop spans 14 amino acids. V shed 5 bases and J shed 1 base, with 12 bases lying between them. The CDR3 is CAWEPGLSYNEQFF. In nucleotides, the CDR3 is TGTGCCTGGGAACCGGGACTGTCCTACAATGAGCAGTTCTTC.

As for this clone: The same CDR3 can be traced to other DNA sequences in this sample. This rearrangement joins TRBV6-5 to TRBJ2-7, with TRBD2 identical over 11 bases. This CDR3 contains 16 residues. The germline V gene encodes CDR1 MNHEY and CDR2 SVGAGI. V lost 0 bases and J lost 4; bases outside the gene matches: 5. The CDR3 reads CASSYSIAGGPYEQYF. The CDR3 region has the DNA TGTGCCAGCAGTTACTCGATAGCGGGGGGGCCTTACGAGCAGTACTTC.

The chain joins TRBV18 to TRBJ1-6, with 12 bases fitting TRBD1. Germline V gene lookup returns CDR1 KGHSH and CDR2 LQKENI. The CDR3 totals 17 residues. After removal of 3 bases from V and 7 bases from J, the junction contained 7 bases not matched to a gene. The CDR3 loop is CASSPRAGTGGNSPLHF. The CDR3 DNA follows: TGTGCCAGCTCACCCCGGGCCGGGACAGGGGGCAATTCACCCCTCCACTTT.

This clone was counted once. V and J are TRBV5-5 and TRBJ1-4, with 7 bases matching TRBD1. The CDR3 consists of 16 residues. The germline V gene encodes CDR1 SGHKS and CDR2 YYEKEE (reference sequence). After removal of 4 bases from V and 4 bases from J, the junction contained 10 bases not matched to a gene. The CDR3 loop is CASSLRQGWVNEKLFF. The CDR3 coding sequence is TGTGCCAGCAGCCTAAGACAGGGCTGGGTTAATGAAAAACTGTTTTTT.

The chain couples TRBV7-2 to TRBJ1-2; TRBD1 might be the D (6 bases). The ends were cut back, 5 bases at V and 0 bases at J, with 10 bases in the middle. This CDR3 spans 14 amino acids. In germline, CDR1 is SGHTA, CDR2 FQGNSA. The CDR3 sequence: CASSPRTANYGYTF. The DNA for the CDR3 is TGTGCCAGCAGCCCGAGGACAGCTAACTATGGCTACACCTTC.

CDR3 region: CATRGSYEQYF. In DNA, the CDR3 is TGTGCCACTCGGGGGTCCTACGAGCAGTACTTC. The V call is TRBV5-4, the J call TRBJ2-7; TRBD2 is a possible D gene (6 bases). CDR3 size: 11 residues. V was pared by 9 bases and J by 1 base, with 8 bases between. The germline CDR1 and CDR2 sequences are SGHNT and YYREEE (reference sequence).

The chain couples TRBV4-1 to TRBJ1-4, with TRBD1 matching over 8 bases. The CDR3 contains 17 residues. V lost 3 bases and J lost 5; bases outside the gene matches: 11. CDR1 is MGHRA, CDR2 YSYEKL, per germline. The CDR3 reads CASSHINQGASNEKLFF. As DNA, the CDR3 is TGCGCCAGCAGCCACATCAATCAGGGGGCGTCGAATGAAAAACTGTTTTTT.

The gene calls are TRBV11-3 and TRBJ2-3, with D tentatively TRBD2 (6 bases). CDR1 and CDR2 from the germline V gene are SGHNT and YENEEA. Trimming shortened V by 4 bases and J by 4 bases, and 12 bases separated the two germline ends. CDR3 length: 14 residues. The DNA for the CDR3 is TGTGCCAGCAGCTCGGGACTCGACCCAGATACGCAGTATTTT. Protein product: CASSSGLDPDTQYF.

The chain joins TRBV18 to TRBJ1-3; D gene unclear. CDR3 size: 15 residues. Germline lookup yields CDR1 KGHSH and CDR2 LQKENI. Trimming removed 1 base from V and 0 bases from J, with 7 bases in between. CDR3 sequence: CASSPRRDSGNTIYF. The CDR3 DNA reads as TGTGCCAGCTCACCACGAAGAGACTCTGGAAACACCATATATTTT.

The CDR3 DNA is TGTGCCAGCAGTTACTCGAGAGGAACCTACGAGCAGTACTTC. Its protein is CASSYSRGTYEQYF. The chain combines TRBV6-5 with TRBJ2-5; D call uncertain. The J call may be incorrect, as the DNA end agrees better with TRBJ2-7. The CDR3 has 14 amino acids. Germline CDR1 MNHEY, CDR2 SVGAGI.

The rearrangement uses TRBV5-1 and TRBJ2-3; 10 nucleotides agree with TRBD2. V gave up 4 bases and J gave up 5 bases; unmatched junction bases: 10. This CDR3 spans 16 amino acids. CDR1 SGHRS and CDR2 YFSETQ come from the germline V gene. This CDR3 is CASSPGVAGGKDTQYF. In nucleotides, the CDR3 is TGCGCCAGCAGCCCCGGGGTAGCGGGGGGTAAAGATACGCAGTATTTT.

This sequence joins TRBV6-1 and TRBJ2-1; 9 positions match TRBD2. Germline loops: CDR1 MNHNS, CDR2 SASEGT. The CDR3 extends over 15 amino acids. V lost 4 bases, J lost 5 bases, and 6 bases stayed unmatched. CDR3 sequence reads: CASSVAGGLDNEQFF. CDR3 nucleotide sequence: TGTGCCAGCAGTGTCGCGGGGGGGCTCGACAATGAGCAGTTCTTC.

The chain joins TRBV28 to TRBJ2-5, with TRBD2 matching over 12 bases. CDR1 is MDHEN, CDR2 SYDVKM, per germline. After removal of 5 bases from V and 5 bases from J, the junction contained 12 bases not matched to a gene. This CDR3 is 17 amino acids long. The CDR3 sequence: CASSTLGLAGGQETQYF. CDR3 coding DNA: TGTGCCAGCAGTACCTTGGGGCTAGCGGGGGGGCAGGAGACCCAGTACTTC.

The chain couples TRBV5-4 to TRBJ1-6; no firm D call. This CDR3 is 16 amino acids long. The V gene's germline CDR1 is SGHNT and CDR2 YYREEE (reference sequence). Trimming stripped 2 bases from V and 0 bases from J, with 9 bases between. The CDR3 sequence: CASSLGLSSYNSPLHF. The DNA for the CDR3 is TGTGCCAGCAGCTTAGGACTCAGCTCCTATAATTCACCCCTCCACTTT.

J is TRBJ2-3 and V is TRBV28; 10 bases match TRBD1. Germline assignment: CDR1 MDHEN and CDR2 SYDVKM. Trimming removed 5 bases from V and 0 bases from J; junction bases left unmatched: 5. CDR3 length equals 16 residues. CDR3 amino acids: CASSQDRGYSTDTQYF. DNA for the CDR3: TGTGCCAGCAGTCAGGACAGGGGGTACAGCACAGATACGCAGTATTTT.

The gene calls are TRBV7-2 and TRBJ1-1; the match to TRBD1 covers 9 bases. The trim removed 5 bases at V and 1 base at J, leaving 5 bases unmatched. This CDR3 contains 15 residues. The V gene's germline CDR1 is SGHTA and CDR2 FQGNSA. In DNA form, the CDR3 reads TGTGCCAGCAGCCTACAGGGGGCGACGAACACTGAAGCTTTCTTT. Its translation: CASSLQGATNTEAFF. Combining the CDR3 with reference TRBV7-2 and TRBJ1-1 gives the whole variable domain GAGVSQSPSNKVTEKGKDVELRCDPISGHTALYWYRQSLGQGLEFLIYFQGNSAPDKSGLPSDRFSAERTGGSVSTLTIQRTQQEDSAVYLCASSLQGATNTEAFFGQGTRLTVV.

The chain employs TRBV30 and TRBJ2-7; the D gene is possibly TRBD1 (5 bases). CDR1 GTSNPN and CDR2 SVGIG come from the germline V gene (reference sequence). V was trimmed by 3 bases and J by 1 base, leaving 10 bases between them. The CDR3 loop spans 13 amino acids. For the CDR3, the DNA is TGTGCCTGGAGGTTGAAGGGGTCCTACGAGCAGTACTTC. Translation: CAWRLKGSYEQYF. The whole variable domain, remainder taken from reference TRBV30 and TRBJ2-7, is SQTIHQWPATLVQPVGSPLSLECTVEGTSNPNLYWYRQAAGRGLQLLFYSVGIGQISSEVPQNLSASRPQDRQFILSSKKLLLSDSGFYLCAWRLKGSYEQYFGPGTRLTVT.